This T cell receptor (beta chain) was identified during a study of beta chain features in type 1 diabetes. The germline CDR1 and CDR2 sequences are GTSNPN and SVGIG (reference sequence). Trimming removed 0 bases from V and 13 bases from J, with 16 bases in between. This CDR3 has 12 residues. Of the isolated RNA, all was reverse transcribed, and so the sequenced material was expressed TCRB transcripts. TCRdb's copy holds only in-frame clones and misses some; the assay was immunoSEQ multiplex PCR. Of approximately 340,000 clones detected, about 14% appear once; the ten largest clones hold approximately 0.02%. Study-level results: Any HLA type influence on TCRB rearrangement was left unresolved here.

Comments on this clone: Its antigen is currently unknown.

Material: naive CD4+ T cells from blood. The clonotype was recovered from a woman aged 18-29 years in good health. The chain couples TRBV30 to TRBJ2-7; D call uncertain. CDR3 in DNA: TGTGCCTGGAGTGTTGTTCCCGTTTTCTATTACTTC. Its protein product is CAWSVVPVFYYF.